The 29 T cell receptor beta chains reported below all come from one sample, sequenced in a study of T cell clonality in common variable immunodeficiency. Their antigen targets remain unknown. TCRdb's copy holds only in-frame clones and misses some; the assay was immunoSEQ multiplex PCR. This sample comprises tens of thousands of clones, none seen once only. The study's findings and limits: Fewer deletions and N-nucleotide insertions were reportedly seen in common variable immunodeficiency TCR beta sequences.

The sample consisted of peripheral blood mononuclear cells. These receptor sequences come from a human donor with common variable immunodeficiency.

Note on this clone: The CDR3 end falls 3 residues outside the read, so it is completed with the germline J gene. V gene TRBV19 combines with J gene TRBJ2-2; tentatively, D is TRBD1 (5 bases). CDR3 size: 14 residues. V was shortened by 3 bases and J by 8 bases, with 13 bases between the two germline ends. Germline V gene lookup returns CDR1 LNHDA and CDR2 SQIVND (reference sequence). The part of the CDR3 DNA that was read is TGTGCCAGTAGTATGGAAGCAGGGTTGGGGGAG. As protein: CASSMEAGLGE. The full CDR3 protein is CASSMEAGLGELFF.

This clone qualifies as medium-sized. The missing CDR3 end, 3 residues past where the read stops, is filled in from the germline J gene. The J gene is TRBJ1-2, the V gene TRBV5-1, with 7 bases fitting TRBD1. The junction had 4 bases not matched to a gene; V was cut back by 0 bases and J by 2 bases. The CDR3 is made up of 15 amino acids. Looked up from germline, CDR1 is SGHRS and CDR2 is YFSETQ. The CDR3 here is CASSLASGQNYGYTF. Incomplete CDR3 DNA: TGCGCCAGCAGCTTGGCCTCGGGACAGAACTATGGC.

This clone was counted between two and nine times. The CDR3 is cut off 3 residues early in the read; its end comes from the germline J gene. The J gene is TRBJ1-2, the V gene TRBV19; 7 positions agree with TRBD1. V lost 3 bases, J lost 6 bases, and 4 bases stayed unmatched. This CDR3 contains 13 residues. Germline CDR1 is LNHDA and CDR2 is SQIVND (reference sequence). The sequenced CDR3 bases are TGTGCCAGTAGTATCAAGGGGGCCCATGGC. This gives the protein CASSIKGAHG. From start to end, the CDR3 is CASSIKGAHGYTF.

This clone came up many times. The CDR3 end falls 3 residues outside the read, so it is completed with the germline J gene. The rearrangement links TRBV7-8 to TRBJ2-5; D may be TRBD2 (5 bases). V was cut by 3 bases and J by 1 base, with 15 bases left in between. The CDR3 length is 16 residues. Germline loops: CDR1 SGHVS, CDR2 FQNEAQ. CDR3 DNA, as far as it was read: TGTGCCAGCAGCTTTCAAAGGCCTAGCCTCCAAGAGACC. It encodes CASSFQRPSLQET. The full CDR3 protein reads CASSFQRPSLQETQYF. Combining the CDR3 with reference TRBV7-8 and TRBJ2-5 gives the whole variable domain GAGVSQSPRYKVAKRGQDVALRCDPISGHVSLFWYQQALGQGPEFLTYFQNEAQLDKSGLPSDRFFAERPEGSVSTLKIQRTQQEDSAVYLCASSFQRPSLQETQYFGPGTRLLVL.

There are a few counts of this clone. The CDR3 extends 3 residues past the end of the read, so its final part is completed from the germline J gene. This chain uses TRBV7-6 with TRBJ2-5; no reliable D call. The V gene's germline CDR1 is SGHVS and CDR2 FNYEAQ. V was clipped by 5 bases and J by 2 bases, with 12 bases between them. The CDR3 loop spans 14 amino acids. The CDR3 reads CASSRGPRQETQYF. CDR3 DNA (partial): TGTGCCAGCAGCCGAGGCCCGCGGCAAGAGACC.

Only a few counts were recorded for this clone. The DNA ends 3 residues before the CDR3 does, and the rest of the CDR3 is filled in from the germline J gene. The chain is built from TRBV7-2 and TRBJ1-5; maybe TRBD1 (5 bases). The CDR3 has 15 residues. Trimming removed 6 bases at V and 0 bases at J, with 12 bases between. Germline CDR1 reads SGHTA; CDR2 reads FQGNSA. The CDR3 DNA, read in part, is TGTGCCAGCAGTACGACAGCTGATAGCAATCAGCCC. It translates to CASSTTADSNQP. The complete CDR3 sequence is CASSTTADSNQPQHF.

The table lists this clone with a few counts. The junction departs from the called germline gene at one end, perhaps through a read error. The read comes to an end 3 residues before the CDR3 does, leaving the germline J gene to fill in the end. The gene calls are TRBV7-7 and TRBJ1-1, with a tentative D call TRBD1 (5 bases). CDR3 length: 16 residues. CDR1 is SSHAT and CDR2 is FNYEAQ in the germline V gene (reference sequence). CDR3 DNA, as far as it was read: TGTGCTAGCAGCCAGAAGACAGAGGAAATGAACACTGAA. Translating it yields CASSQKTEEMNTE. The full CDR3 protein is CASSQKTEEMNTEAFF.

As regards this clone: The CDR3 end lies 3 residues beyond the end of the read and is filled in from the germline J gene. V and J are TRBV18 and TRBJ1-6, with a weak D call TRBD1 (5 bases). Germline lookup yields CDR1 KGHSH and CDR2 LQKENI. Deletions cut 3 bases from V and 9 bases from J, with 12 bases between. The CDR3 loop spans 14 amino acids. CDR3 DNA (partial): TGTGCCAGCTCACCTCAGGGTAGAAGTTCACCC. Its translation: CASSPQGRSSP. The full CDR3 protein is CASSPQGRSSPLHF.

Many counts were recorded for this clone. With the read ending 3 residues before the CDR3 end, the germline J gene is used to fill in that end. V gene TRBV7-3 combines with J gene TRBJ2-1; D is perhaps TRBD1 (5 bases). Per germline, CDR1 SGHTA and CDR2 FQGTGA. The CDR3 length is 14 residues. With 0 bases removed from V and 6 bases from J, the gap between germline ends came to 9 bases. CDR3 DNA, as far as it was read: TGTGCCAGCAGCTTAACCGCAGGGTTCAATGAG. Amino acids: CASSLTAGFNE. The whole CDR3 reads CASSLTAGFNEQFF.

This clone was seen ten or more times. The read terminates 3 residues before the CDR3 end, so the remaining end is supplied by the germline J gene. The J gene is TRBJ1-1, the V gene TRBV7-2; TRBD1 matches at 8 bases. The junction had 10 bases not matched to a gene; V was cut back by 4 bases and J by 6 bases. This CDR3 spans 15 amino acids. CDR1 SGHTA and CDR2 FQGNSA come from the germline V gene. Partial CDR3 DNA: TGTGCCAGCAGCTATTGGACAGGGATGGGACCTGAA. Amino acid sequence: CASSYWTGMGPE. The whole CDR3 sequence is CASSYWTGMGPEAFF.

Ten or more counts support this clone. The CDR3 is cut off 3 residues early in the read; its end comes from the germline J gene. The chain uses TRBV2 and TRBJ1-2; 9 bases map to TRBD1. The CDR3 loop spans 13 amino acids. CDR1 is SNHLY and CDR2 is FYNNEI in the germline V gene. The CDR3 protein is CARGQGRLGGYTF. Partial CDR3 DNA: TGTGCCAGAGGACAGGGGAGACTGGGAGGC.

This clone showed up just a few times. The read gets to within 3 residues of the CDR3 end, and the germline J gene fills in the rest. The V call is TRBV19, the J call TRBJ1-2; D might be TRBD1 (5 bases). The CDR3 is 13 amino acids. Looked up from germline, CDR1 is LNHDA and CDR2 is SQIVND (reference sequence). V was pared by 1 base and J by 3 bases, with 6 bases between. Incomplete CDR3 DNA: TGTGCCAGTAGTATAGGGGGCGACTATGGC. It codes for CASSIGGDYG. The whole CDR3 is CASSIGGDYGYTF.

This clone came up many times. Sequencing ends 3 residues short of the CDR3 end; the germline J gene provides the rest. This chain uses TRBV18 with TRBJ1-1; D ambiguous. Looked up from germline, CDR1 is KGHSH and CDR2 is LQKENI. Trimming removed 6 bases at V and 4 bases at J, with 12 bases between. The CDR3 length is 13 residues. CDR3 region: CASSPAASTEAFF. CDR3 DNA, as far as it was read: TGTGCCAGCTCCCCCGCGGCGAGCACTGAA.

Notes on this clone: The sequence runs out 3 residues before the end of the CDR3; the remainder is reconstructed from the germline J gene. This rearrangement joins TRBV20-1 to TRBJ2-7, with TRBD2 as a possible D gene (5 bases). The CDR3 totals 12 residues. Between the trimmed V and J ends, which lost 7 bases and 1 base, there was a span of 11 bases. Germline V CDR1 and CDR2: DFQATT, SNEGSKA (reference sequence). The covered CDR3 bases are TGCAGTGGAGAGGGCAGTTCCTACGAG. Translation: CSGEGSSYE. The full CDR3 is CSGEGSSYEQYF.

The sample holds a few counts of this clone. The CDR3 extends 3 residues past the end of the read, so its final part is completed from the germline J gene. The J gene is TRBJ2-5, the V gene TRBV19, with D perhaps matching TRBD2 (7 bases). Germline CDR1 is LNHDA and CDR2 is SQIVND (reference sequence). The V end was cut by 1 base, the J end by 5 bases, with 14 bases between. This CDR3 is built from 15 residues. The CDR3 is CASSIGGGQGETQYF. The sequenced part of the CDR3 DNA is TGTGCCAGTAGTATAGGGGGGGGCCAGGGGGAGACC. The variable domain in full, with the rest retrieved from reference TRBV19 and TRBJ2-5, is DGGITQSPKYLFRKEGQNVTLSCEQNLNHDAMYWYRQDPGQGLRLIYYSQIVNDFQKGDIAEGYSVSREKKESFPLTVTSAQKNPTAFYLCASSIGGGQGETQYFGPGTRLLVL.

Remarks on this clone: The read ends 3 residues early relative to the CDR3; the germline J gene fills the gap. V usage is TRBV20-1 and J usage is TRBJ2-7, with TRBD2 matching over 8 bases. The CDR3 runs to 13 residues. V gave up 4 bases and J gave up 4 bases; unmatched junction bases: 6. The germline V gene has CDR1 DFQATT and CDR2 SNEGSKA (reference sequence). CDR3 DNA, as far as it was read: TGCAGTGCTATCACGAGCGGGGGATACGAG. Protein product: CSAITSGGYE. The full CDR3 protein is CSAITSGGYEQYF.

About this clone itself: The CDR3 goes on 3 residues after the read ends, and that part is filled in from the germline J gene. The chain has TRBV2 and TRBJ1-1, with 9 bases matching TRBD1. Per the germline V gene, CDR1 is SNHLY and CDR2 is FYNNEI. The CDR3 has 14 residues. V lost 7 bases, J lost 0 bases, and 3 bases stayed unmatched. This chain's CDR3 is CASKGDRVNTEAFF. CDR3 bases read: TGTGCCAGCAAGGGGGACAGGGTGAACACTGAA.

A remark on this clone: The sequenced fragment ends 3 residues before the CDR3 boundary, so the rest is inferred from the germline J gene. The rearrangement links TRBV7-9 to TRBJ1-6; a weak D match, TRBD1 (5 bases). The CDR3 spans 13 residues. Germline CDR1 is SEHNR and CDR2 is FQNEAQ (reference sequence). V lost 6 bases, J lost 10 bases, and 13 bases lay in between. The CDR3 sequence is CASRAQASSPLHF. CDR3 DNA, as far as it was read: TGTGCCAGCAGAGCACAGGCCAGCTCACCC.

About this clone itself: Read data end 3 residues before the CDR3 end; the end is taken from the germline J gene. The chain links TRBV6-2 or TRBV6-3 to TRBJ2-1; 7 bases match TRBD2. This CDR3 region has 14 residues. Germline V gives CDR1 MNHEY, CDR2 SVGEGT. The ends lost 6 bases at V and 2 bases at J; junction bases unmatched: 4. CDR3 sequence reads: CASRLGLAYNEQFF. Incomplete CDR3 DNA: TGTGCCAGCAGGCTCGGACTAGCCTACAATGAG.

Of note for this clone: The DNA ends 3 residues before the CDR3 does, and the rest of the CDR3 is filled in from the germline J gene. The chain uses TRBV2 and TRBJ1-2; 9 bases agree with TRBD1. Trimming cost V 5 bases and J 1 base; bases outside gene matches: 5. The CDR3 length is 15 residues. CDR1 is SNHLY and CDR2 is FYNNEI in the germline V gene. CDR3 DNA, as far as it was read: TGTGCCAGCAGTCCCGGACAGGGGAATAACTATGGC. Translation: CASSPGQGNNYG. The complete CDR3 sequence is CASSPGQGNNYGYTF.

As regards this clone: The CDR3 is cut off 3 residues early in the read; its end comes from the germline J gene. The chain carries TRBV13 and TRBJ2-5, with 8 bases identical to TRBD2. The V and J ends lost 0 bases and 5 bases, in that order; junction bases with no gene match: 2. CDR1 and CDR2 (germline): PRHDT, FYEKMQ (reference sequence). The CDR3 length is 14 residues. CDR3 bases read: TGTGCCAGCAGCTTAGGCCAGCGGGGGGAGACC. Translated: CASSLGQRGET. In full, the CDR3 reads CASSLGQRGETQYF.

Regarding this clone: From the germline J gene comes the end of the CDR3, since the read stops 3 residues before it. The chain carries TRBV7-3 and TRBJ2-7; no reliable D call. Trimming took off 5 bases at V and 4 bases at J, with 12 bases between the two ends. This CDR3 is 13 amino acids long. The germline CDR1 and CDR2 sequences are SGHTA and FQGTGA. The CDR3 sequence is CASSLTFGYEQYF. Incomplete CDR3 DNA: TGTGCCAGCAGCCTCACTTTCGGGTACGAG. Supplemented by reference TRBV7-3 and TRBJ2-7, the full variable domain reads GAGVSQTPSNKVTEKGKYVELRCDPISGHTALYWYRQSLGQGPEFLIYFQGTGAADDSGLPNDRFFAVRPEGSVSTLKIQRTERGDSAVYLCASSLTFGYEQYFGPGTRLTVT.

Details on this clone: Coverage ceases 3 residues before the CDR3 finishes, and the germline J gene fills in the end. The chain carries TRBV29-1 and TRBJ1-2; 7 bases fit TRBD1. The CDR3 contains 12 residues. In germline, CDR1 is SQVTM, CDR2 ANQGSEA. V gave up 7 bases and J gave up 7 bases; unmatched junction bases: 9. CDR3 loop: CSALGQDGGYTF. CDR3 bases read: TGCAGCGCCCTAGGACAGGATGGTGGC.

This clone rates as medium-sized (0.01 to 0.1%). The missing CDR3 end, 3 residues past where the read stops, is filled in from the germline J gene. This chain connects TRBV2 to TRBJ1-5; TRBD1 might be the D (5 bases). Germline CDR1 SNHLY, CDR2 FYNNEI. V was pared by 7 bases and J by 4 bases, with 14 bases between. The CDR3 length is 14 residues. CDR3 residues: CASNPGAKNQPQHF. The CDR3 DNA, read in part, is TGTGCCAGCAACCCTGGGGCGAAAAATCAGCCC.

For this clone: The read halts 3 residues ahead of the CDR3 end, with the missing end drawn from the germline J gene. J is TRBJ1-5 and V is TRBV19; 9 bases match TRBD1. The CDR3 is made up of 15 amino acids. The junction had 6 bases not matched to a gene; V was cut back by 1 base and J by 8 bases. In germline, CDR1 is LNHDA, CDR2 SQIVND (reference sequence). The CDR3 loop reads CASSIVGQGVKPQHF. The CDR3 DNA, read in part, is TGTGCCAGTAGTATAGTGGGACAGGGAGTGAAGCCC.

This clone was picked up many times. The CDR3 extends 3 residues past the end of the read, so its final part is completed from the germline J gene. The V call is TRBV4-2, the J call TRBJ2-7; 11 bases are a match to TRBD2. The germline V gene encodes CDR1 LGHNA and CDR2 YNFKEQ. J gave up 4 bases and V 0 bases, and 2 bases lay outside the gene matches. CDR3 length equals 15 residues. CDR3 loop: CASSQEGLADYEQYF. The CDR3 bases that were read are TGTGCCAGCAGCCAAGAGGGACTAGCGGATTACGAG.

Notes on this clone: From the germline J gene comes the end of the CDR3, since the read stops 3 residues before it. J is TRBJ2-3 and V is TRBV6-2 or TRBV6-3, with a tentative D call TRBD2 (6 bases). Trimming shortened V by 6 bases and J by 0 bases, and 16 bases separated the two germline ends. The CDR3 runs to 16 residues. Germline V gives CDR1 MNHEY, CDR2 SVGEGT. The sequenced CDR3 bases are TGTGCCAGCAGGCCCCTGGGAGCGGGCAGCACAGATACG. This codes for CASRPLGAGSTDT. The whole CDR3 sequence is CASRPLGAGSTDTQYF.

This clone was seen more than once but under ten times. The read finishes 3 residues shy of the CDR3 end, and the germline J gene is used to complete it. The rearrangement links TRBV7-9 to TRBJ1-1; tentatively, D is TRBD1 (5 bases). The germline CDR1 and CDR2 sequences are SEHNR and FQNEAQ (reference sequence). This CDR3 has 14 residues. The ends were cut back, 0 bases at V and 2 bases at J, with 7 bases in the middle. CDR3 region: CASSLAGGNTEAFF. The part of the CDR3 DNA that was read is TGTGCCAGCAGCTTAGCGGGGGGAAACACTGAA. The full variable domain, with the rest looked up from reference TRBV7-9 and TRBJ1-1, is DTGVSQNPRHKITKRGQNVTFRCDPISEHNRLYWYRQTLGQGPEFLTYFQNEAQLEKSRLLSDRFSAERPKGSFSTLEIQRTEQGDSAMYLCASSLAGGNTEAFFGQGTRLTVV.

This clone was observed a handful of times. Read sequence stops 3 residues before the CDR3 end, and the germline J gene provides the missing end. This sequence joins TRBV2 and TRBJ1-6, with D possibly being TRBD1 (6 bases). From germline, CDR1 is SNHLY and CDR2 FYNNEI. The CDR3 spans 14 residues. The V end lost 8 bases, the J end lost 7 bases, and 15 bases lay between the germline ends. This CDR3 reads CASLSGAWNSPLHF. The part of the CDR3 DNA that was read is TGTGCCAGCTTGTCAGGGGCTTGGAATTCACCC.